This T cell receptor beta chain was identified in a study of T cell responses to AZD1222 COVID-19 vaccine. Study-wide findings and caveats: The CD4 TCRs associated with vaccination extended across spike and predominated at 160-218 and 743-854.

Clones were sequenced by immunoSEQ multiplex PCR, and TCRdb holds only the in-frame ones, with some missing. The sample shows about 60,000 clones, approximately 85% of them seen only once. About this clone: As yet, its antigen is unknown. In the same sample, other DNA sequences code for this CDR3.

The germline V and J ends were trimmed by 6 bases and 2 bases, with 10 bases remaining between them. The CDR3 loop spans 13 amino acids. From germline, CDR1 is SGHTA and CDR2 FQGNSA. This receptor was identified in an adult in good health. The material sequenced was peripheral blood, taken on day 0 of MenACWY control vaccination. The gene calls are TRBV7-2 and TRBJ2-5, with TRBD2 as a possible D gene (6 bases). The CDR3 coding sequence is TGTGCCAGCAGTCGGGAGTTACAAGAGACCCAGTACTTC. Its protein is CASSRELQETQYF.